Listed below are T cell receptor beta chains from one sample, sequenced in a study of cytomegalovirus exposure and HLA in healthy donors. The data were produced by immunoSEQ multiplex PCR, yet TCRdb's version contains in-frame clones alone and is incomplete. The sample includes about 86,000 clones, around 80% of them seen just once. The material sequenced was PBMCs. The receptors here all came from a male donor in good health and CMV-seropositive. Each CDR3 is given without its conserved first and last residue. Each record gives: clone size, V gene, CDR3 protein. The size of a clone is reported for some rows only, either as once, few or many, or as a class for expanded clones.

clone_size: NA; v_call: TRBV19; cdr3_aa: ASSSGTSAYEQY
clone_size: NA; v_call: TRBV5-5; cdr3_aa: ASRVAGAFEQY
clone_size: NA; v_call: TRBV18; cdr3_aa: ASSPRAGITNTGELF
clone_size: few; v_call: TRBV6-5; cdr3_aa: ASSYSWAGDGYT
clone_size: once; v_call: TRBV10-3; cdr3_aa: AISGFVSGIRSSYNEQF
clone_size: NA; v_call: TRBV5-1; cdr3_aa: ASSLYLAGGDNEQF
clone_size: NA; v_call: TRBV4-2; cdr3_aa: ASSQETGNGEQY
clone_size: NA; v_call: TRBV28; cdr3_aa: ASSFLDRNTGELF
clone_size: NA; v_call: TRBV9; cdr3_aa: ASSVAPGGVYNEQF
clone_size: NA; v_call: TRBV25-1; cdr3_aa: ASSRRSGSSETQY
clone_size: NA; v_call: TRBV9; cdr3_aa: ASSASSPSYEQY
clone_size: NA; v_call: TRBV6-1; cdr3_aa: ASSRDRDYGYT
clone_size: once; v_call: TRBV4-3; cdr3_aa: ASSQVRGNTIY
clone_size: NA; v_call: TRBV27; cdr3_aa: ASSSGQINEKLF
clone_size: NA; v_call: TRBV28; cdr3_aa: ACGQPRYEQY
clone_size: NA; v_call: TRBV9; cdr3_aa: ASSVAPSGGEQY
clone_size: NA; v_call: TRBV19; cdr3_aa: ASSTQGQAGELF
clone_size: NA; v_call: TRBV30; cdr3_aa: AWSLAAGKQY
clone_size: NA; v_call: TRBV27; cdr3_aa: ASSLDRGHSEQF
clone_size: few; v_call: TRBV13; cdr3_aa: ASSLEGAAPGQF
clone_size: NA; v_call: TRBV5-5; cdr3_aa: ASTLGRNYEQY
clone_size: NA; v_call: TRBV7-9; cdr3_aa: ASSPSGQREGETQY
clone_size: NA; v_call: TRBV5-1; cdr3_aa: ASSRPGQSYEQY
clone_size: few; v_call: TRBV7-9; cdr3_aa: ASSAGQGDTDTQY
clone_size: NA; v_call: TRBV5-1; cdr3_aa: ASSLDKYEQY
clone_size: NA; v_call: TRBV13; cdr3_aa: ASSLLLAGGVYEQY
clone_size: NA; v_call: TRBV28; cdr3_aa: ASSLLRGPNQPQH
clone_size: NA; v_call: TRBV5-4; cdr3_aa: ASSYTDRSSGNTIY
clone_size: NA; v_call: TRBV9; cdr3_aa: ASSVVLPGNEKLF
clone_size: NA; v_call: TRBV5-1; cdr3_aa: ASTYRPGEGGNTIY
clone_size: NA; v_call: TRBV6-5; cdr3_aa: ASSPPGTGGLYY
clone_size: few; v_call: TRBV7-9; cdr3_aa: ATKDRAYNEQF
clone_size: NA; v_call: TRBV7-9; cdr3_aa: ASSSYALAGGQNEQF
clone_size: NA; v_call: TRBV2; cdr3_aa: ASSGSAGDSNQPQH
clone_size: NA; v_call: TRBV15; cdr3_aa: ATSRDKPSGRRWDEQF
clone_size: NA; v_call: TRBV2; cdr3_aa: ASSEDSGEQY
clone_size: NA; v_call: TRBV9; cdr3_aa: ASSVAPGGSYGYT
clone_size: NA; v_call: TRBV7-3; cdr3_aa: ASSLKGGLGTEAF
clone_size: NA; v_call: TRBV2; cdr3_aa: ASSEMASGRIIPSYEQY
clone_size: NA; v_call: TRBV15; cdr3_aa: ATSSGGITYEQY
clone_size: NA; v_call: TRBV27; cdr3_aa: ASSKRGSRQETQY
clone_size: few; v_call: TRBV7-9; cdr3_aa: ASSLDGRGITGANVLT
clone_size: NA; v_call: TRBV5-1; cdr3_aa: ASSTTGTPGELF
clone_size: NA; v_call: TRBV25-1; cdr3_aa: ASSARGYPNTGELF
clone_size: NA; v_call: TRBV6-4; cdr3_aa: ASSDTGLADNNEQF
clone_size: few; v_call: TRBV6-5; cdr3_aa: ASSYRGSNQPQH
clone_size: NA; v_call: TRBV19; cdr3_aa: ASSITRVSNEQY
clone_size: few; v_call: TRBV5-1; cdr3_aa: ASSLLTGTSATDTQY
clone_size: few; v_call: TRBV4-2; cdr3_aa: ASSQDLARLSYEQY
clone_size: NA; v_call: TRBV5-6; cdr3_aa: ASSLGFLYGQY
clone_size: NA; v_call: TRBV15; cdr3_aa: ATSKLGGGRAPRGTDTQY
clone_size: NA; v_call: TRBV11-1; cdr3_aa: ASRPGLANYEQY
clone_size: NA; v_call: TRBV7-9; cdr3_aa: ASSPWTGTAF
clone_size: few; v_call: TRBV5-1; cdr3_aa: ASSLAAGPTNYGYT